The 27 T cell receptor beta chains reported below all come from one sample, sequenced in a study of chronic HIV infection and antiretroviral therapy. TCRdb re-derived calls from the 5' RACE reads in MiXCR, one entry per CDR3 protein. The sample shows roughly 50,000 distinct CDR3 sequences, 19% of them seen only once. The sample consisted of peripheral blood. Receptor source: an adult who had HIV and had not received antiretroviral therapy, or was an uninfected healthy control (not recorded which).

This chain links TRBV20-1 with TRBJ2-1; 9 nucleotides align to TRBD2. The CDR3 is made up of 12 amino acids. Per the germline V gene, CDR1 is DFQATT and CDR2 is SNEGSKA (reference sequence). Trimming cost V 6 bases and J 8 bases; bases outside gene matches: 5. CDR3 protein: CSARTSDDEQFF. CDR3 in DNA: TGCAGTGCACGGACTAGCGACGATGAGCAGTTCTTC.

This clonotype was seen a handful of times. The rearrangement links TRBV5-1 to TRBJ1-6; D not certain. Trimming shortened V by 7 bases and J by 1 base, and 9 bases separated the two germline ends. CDR1 and CDR2 from the germline V gene are SGHRS and YFSETQ. The CDR3 contains 14 residues. CDR3 region: CASAEGSYNSPLHF. The CDR3 coding sequence is TGCGCCAGCGCCGAAGGTTCCTATAATTCACCCCTCCACTTT.

This clonotype was observed a few times. V and J are TRBV6-5 and TRBJ2-7; D might be TRBD1 (6 bases). This CDR3 comprises 15 residues. CDR1 MNHEY and CDR2 SVGAGI come from the germline V gene. Trimming left V 2 bases short and J 0 bases short, with 11 bases between. The CDR3 DNA sequence: TGTGCCAGCAGTTACAGCCGCAGGGGCTCCTACGAGCAGTACTTC. This translates into CASSYSRRGSYEQYF.

The V and J genes are TRBV9 and TRBJ2-1; 7 bases fit TRBD2. The CDR3 is 16 residues long. The germline V gene has CDR1 SGDLS and CDR2 YYNGEE. Losses at the gene ends were 2 bases for V and 6 bases for J; bases not matched to a gene: 11. CDR3 protein: CASSVSPGGWGNEQFF. As DNA, the CDR3 is TGTGCCAGCAGCGTTTCCCCGGGAGGTTGGGGCAATGAGCAGTTCTTC.

The rearrangement uses TRBV6-5 and TRBJ2-6; D not resolved. This CDR3 contains 12 residues. Germline CDR1 MNHEY, CDR2 SVGAGI. V dropped 7 bases and J dropped 1 base, with 2 bases sitting between them. CDR3: CASISGANVLTF. In nucleotides, the CDR3 is TGTGCCAGCATTTCTGGGGCCAACGTCCTGACTTTC.

This chain uses TRBV4-1 with TRBJ1-1; no reliable D call. Germline assignment: CDR1 MGHRA and CDR2 YSYEKL. The CDR3 runs 14 residues. V was shortened by 2 bases and J by 8 bases, with 15 bases between the two germline ends. CDR3 loop: CASSQKWIREEAFF. DNA for the CDR3: TGCGCCAGCAGCCAAAAATGGATCCGGGAGGAAGCTTTCTTT.

V gene TRBV29-1 combines with J gene TRBJ2-5; D uncertain. The CDR3 contains 12 residues. From germline, CDR1 is SQVTM and CDR2 ANQGSEA. V was trimmed by 5 bases and J by 7 bases, leaving 14 bases between them. In DNA form, the CDR3 reads TGCAGCGTTCAGCCCCCCGATATGACCCAGTACTTC. It is translated as CSVQPPDMTQYF.

This clonotype showed up just a few times. The chain is built from TRBV28 and TRBJ1-5; 8 bases match TRBD1. V dropped 6 bases and J dropped 1; count of bases not matched to a gene: 5. CDR1 MDHEN and CDR2 SYDVKM come from the germline V gene. This CDR3 region has 15 residues. The CDR3 protein is CASSRTGGSNQPQHF. The CDR3 DNA is TGTGCCAGCAGCCGTACAGGGGGGAGCAATCAGCCCCAGCATTTT.

The rearrangement joins TRBV28 to TRBJ2-3, with 7 bases identical to TRBD2. Germline lookup yields CDR1 MDHEN and CDR2 SYDVKM. V lost 10 bases and J lost 5; bases outside the gene matches: 6. CDR3 size: 12 residues. CDR3 DNA: TGTGCCATACAAGGGAGGGGAGATACGCAGTATTTT. It specifies CAIQGRGDTQYF.

This clonotype was seen more than once but under ten times. The chain uses TRBV29-1 and TRBJ2-5; 10 bases fit TRBD2. The CDR3 covers 13 residues. CDR1 and CDR2 (germline): SQVTM, ANQGSEA. Losses at the gene ends were 4 bases for V and 2 bases for J; bases not matched to a gene: 1. CDR3 DNA: TGCAGCGTTGGGACTAGCGGACAAGAGACCCAGTACTTC. The encoded protein is CSVGTSGQETQYF.

The sample holds a few counts of this clonotype. The V gene is TRBV2, the J gene TRBJ1-4, with D maybe TRBD1 (5 bases). V gave up 8 bases and J gave up 4 bases, with 17 bases separating them. The CDR3 is 15 amino acids. The germline V gene encodes CDR1 SNHLY and CDR2 FYNNEI. CDR3: CASGPLPGSNEKLFF. The CDR3 DNA reads as TGTGCCAGCGGCCCTCTGCCAGGGAGTAATGAAAAACTGTTTTTT.

The chain employs TRBV29-1 and TRBJ1-5, with D hard to call. The CDR3 spans 16 residues. V lost 6 bases and J lost 0, with 18 bases in between. Germline V CDR1 and CDR2: SQVTM, ANQGSEA. The CDR3 DNA reads as TGCAGCGTCCGTAAACGACGGACTAATAGCAATCAGCCCCAGCATTTT. Protein sequence: CSVRKRRTNSNQPQHF.

This chain links TRBV28 with TRBJ1-1, with TRBD1 identical over 7 bases. CDR1 and CDR2 from the germline V gene are MDHEN and SYDVKM. The V and J ends lost 1 base and 11 bases, in that order; junction bases with no gene match: 4. This CDR3 comprises 12 residues. The CDR3 DNA reads TGTGCCAGCAGTTTATTGGCAGGGGGGGCTTTCTTT. Translation: CASSLLAGGAFF.

The sample holds a few counts of this clonotype. V usage is TRBV7-9 and J usage is TRBJ1-2; D not certain. Per germline, CDR1 SEHNR and CDR2 FQNEAQ (reference sequence). CDR3 size: 13 residues. With 3 bases removed from V and 7 bases from J, the gap between germline ends came to 12 bases. CDR3 sequence: CASSFEADPGYTF. The CDR3 nucleotides read TGTGCCAGCAGCTTCGAAGCCGACCCTGGCTACACCTTC.

This clonotype was picked up a small number of times. The chain carries TRBV25-1 and TRBJ2-7; D might be TRBD1 (5 bases). The V end was cut by 2 bases, the J end by 3 bases, with 8 bases between. CDR3 length: 13 amino acids. Germline CDR1 is MGHDK and CDR2 is SYGVNS. CDR3 in amino acids: CASSEGRDYEQYF. CDR3 in DNA: TGTGCCAGCAGTGAAGGCAGGGACTACGAGCAGTACTTC.

This chain connects TRBV5-4 to TRBJ2-1; TRBD2 agrees at 7 bases. J gave up 1 base and V 0 bases, and 4 bases lay outside the gene matches. The CDR3 contains 16 residues. The germline V gene encodes CDR1 SGHNT and CDR2 YYREEE (reference sequence). CDR3 protein: CASSLGRRESYNEQFF. CDR3 DNA sequence: TGTGCCAGCAGCTTGGGGCGGCGGGAGTCCTACAATGAGCAGTTCTTC.

This clonotype was picked up a small number of times. V gene TRBV28 combines with J gene TRBJ1-4; 7 positions match TRBD1. Trimming at V came to 5 bases and at J to 7 bases, leaving 10 bases not matched to a gene. This CDR3 is built from 15 residues. Germline V gene sequence: CDR1 MDHEN, CDR2 SYDVKM. The CDR3 loop is CASSRDRLMGEKLFF. CDR3 nucleotides: TGTGCCAGCAGTCGGGACAGACTTATGGGTGAAAAACTGTTTTTT.

This clonotype was detected a few times. The chain joins TRBV11-2 to TRBJ1-3; D not resolved. The germline V gene encodes CDR1 SGHAT and CDR2 FQNNGV. There are 15 residues in the CDR3. V dropped 1 base and J dropped 1 base, with 8 bases sitting between them. CDR3 protein: CASSLGVQSGNTIYF. The CDR3 DNA reads as TGTGCCAGCAGCTTAGGGGTCCAATCTGGAAACACCATATATTTT.

This clonotype was picked up many times. The chain carries TRBV12-3 or TRBV12-4 and TRBJ1-1; 7 bases fit TRBD1. After removal of 4 bases from V and 6 bases from J, the junction contained 5 bases not matched to a gene. The CDR3 runs 13 residues. CDR3 in amino acids: CASSWTGGAEAFF. The CDR3 coding sequence is TGTGCCAGCAGTTGGACAGGTGGGGCTGAAGCTTTCTTT.

The V gene is TRBV4-1, the J gene TRBJ2-4; TRBD1 aligns across 10 bases. J gave up 6 bases and V 3 bases, and 11 bases lay outside the gene matches. The CDR3 spans 17 residues. Germline V gives CDR1 MGHRA, CDR2 YSYEKL. CDR3 sequence reads: CASSHAPRTGGLNIQYF. Written as DNA, the CDR3 is TGCGCCAGCAGCCACGCCCCCAGGACAGGGGGACTAAACATTCAGTACTTC.

This chain links TRBV5-1 with TRBJ1-5; D is ambiguous. This CDR3 region has 14 residues. Looked up from germline, CDR1 is SGHRS and CDR2 is YFSETQ. Trimming took off 4 bases at V and 1 base at J, with 9 bases between the two ends. CDR3 DNA sequence: TGCGCCAGCAGCCCTGGTAAGAGCAATCAGCCCCAGCATTTT. Translating gives CASSPGKSNQPQHF.

This clonotype appeared a few times. The chain combines TRBV5-1 with TRBJ2-7; D perhaps matches TRBD2 (5 bases). The CDR3 contains 12 residues. Germline-derived CDR1 and CDR2 are SGHRS and YFSETQ. V shed 3 bases and J shed 6 bases, with 10 bases lying between them. DNA for the CDR3: TGCGCCAGCAGCTCCCCGCGGGCCGAGCAGTACTTC. It specifies CASSSPRAEQYF.

The V call is TRBV6-5, the J call TRBJ1-6; D possibly corresponds to TRBD1 (5 bases). Germline V gene lookup returns CDR1 MNHEY and CDR2 SVGAGI. V was shortened by 5 bases and J by 0 bases, with 20 bases between the two germline ends. The CDR3 runs 19 residues. In nucleotides, the CDR3 is TGTGCCAGCAGTAGGTCCCGGTCAGGGACGGGCTCCTATAATTCACCCCTCCACTTT. Translating it yields CASSRSRSGTGSYNSPLHF.

The chain recombines TRBV2 with TRBJ1-1; 7 positions agree with TRBD1. This CDR3 has 14 residues. V lost 7 bases, J lost 1 base, and 6 bases stayed unmatched. The germline V gene encodes CDR1 SNHLY and CDR2 FYNNEI. This CDR3 reads CASKSGGRNTEAFF. CDR3 DNA: TGTGCCAGCAAGTCAGGGGGACGGAACACTGAAGCTTTCTTT.

The rearrangement links TRBV5-1 to TRBJ1-1; D is unclear. Trimming pared 5 bases from V and 4 bases from J, leaving 9 bases between. This CDR3 has 12 residues. Germline V CDR1 and CDR2: SGHRS, YFSETQ. The CDR3 region is CASRFDTTEAFF. The CDR3 region has the DNA TGCGCCAGCAGATTCGACACCACTGAAGCTTTCTTT.

This clonotype turned up a few times. This chain connects TRBV27 to TRBJ2-1; TRBD2 agrees at 15 bases. V dropped 6 bases and J dropped 7; count of bases not matched to a gene: 4. Germline-derived CDR1 and CDR2 are MNHEY and SMNVEV (reference sequence). The length of the CDR3 is 15 residues. The CDR3 nucleotides read TGTGCCAGCAGCCGGGGACTAGCGGGAGGAAATGAGCAGTTCTTC. As protein: CASSRGLAGGNEQFF.

The V call is TRBV29-1, the J call TRBJ2-7; 9 nucleotides line up with TRBD1. The CDR3 loop spans 13 amino acids. Germline V gene lookup returns CDR1 SQVTM and CDR2 ANQGSEA. V lost 4 bases, J lost 3 bases, and 4 bases stayed unmatched. CDR3 residues: CSVVQGAYYEQYF. CDR3 nucleotide sequence: TGCAGCGTTGTACAGGGGGCGTACTACGAGCAGTACTTC.